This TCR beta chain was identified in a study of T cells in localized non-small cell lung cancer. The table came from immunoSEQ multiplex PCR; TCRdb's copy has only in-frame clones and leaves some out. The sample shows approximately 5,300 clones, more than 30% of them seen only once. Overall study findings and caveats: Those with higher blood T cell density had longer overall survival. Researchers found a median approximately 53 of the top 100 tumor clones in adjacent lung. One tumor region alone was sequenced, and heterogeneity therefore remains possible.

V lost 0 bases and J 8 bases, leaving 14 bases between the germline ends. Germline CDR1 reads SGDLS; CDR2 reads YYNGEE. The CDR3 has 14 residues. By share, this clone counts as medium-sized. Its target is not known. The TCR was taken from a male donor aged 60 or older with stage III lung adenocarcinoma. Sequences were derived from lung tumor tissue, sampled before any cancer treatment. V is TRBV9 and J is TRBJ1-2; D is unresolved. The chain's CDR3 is CASSVGVEPSGYTF. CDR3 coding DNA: TGTGCCAGCAGCGTAGGCGTGGAACCATCGGGCTACACCTTC. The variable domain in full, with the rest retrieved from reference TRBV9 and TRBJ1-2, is DSGVTQTPKHLITATGQRVTLRCSPRSGDLSVYWYQQSLDQGLQFLIQYYNGEERAKGNILERFSAQQFPDLHSELNLSSLELGDSALYFCASSVGVEPSGYTFGSGTRLTVV.